The next 29 T cell receptor beta chains were all read from a single sample in a study of tumor and adjacent non-tumor tissue in lung cancer. The library came from three nested PCR rounds adapted from ARM-PCR protocols. TCRdb fed the multiplex PCR reads into MiXCR, producing one record per CDR3 protein. The data contain roughly 43,000 distinct CDR3 sequences, around three fifths of them seen just once; the ten biggest clones take up about 50%. The template was RNA from unsorted bulk tissue. This non-tumor lung sample came from over 3 cm beyond the tumor edge. The sequencing sample was made of distant non-tumor lung tissue. These receptors were collected from a man aged 50 to 59 with non-small cell lung cancer.

At least ten counts were recorded for this clonotype. The chain combines TRBV4-2 with TRBJ2-7; D possibly uses TRBD1 or TRBD2 (5 bases each). Germline V CDR1 and CDR2: LGHNA, YNFKEQ. Trimming removed 3 bases from V and 4 bases from J, with 10 bases in between. The CDR3 loop spans 13 amino acids. The CDR3 DNA sequence: TGTGCCAGCAGCCAGGGGGAAAGGTACGAGCAGTACTTC. It yields the protein CASSQGERYEQYF.

V usage is TRBV28 and J usage is TRBJ1-1; TRBD1 aligns across 10 bases. The CDR3 runs 12 residues. CDR1 MDHEN and CDR2 SYDVKM come from the germline V gene. The CDR3: CACGRGTGEAFF. As DNA, the CDR3 is TGTGCTTGCGGACGGGGGACAGGGGAGGCTTTCTTT.

This clonotype was counted ten times or more. The rearrangement joins TRBV6-6 to TRBJ2-7; no definite D call. Per the germline V gene, CDR1 is MNHNY and CDR2 is SVGAGI (reference sequence). This CDR3 spans 13 amino acids. V gave up 2 bases and J gave up 3 bases, with 8 bases separating them. In nucleotides, the CDR3 is TGTGCCAGCAGTTACGGGCCTGACTACGAGCAGTACTTC. This codes for CASSYGPDYEQYF.

With respect to this clonotype: Given a much more abundant clone one base away, this may be a read error. No conserved phenylalanine or tryptophan is present at the end of the CDR3, so a read error is the likely explanation. The chain is built from TRBV20-1 and TRBJ2-5, with 7 bases aligning to TRBD2. The CDR3 runs 11 residues. Germline V lookup: CDR1 DFQATT, CDR2 SNEGSKA (reference sequence). The ends lost 4 bases at V and 7 bases at J; junction bases unmatched: 3. The CDR3 DNA is TGCAGTGCTACGTGGGGGGGGACCCAGTACATC. Protein sequence: CSATWGGTQYI.

This clonotype occurred a few times. With a much larger clone just one base away, this may be a read error. This chain joins TRBV28 and TRBJ1-6; no clear D gene. V was cut by 7 bases and J by 7 bases, with 17 bases left in between. This CDR3 is built from 15 residues. Looked up from germline, CDR1 is MDHEN and CDR2 is SYDVKM. The CDR3 DNA reads as TGTGCCAGCACCAAAACGCTCAGAAGCAATTCACCCCTCCACTTT. Translated, it gives CASTKTLRSNSPLHF.

On this clonotype itself: Since a much larger clone is just one base distant, this may be a read error. Lacking the conserved final phenylalanine or tryptophan, this CDR3 likely reflects a read error. The V gene is TRBV6-1, the J gene TRBJ2-3; D may be TRBD1 or TRBD2 (5 bases each). Germline V gene lookup returns CDR1 MNHNS and CDR2 SASEGT. V dropped 6 bases and J dropped 3 bases, with 13 bases sitting between them. This CDR3 has 14 amino acids. CDR3 amino acids: CASRGVGKTDTQYY. The CDR3, as DNA: TGTGCCAGCAGGGGGGTTGGCAAGACAGATACGCAGTATTAT.

Remarks on this clonotype: Given a much more abundant clone one base away, this may be a read error. The chain is built from TRBV5-4 and TRBJ2-7; TRBD2 matches at 10 bases. The CDR3 extends over 14 amino acids. V lost 3 bases, J lost 3 bases, and 3 bases stayed unmatched. The germline CDR1 and CDR2 sequences are SGHNT and YYREEE (reference sequence). For the CDR3, the DNA is TGTGCCAGCAGCTACGGGACTAGCGACTACGAGCAGTACTTC. Its translation is CASSYGTSDYEQYF.

With regard to this clonotype: An end of the junction does not agree with germline; a read error may underlie this. The rearrangement joins TRBV6-1 to TRBJ2-3; 12 nucleotides align to TRBD2. The germline V gene has CDR1 MNHNS and CDR2 SASEGT. This CDR3 has 16 amino acids. The CDR3 region is CTSSEASGGATVTQYF. Here the CDR3 DNA reads TGTACCAGCAGTGAAGCTAGCGGGGGGGCCACAGTTACGCAGTATTTT.

Regarding this clonotype: One end of the junction fails to match germline, which may point to a read error. The chain recombines TRBV5-1 with TRBJ2-7; TRBD1 matches 7 bases. Germline lookup yields CDR1 SGHRS and CDR2 YFSETQ. The CDR3 totals 15 residues. CDR3 loop: CASSFEEGAWKEPYF. CDR3 DNA sequence: TGCGCCAGCAGCTTTGAAGAGGGGGCGTGGAAGGAGCCGTACTTC.

This clonotype was detected many times. The rearrangement joins TRBV28 to TRBJ2-1; D gene uncertain. The CDR3 is made up of 15 amino acids. The germline CDR1 and CDR2 sequences are MDHEN and SYDVKM. Trimming removed 3 bases at V and 5 bases at J, with 14 bases between. The CDR3 DNA reads as TGTGCCAGCAGTTTTGGGTCCCCGAAGGACAATGAGCAGTTCTTC. Residues: CASSFGSPKDNEQFF. The variable domain in full, with the rest retrieved from reference TRBV28 and TRBJ2-1, is DVKVTQSSRYLVKRTGEKVFLECVQDMDHENMFWYRQDPGLGLRLIYFSYDVKMKEKGDIPEGYSVSREKKERFSLILESASTNQTSMYLCASSFGSPKDNEQFFGPGTRLTVL.

The chain uses TRBV20-1 and TRBJ1-6; the D is unclear. Germline CDR1 reads DFQATT; CDR2 reads SNEGSKA (reference sequence). This CDR3 has 14 amino acids. The V gene lost 5 bases and the J gene lost 9 bases, with 17 bases spanning the gap. The CDR3 DNA is TGCAGTGCTCTCGCGGAGAGAAGAAGTTCACCCCTCCACTTT. This sequence encodes CSALAERRSSPLHF.

Points on this clonotype: The CDR3 end shows no conserved phenylalanine or tryptophan, and so a read error is likely. The DNA is left out, because the CDR3 cannot be placed on it with certainty; the CDR3 is given as TCRdb lists it. The chain has TRBV6-5 and TRBJ2-7; TRBD2 was called by the table and not checked on the DNA. The CDR3 numbers 14 amino acids, ends counted. Germline V gene sequence: CDR1 MNHEY, CDR2 SVGAGI. CDR3 loop: CASRRGRESYEQCL.

V usage is TRBV20-1 and J usage is TRBJ2-7, with TRBD2 matching 7 bases. This CDR3 spans 16 amino acids. Germline CDR1 reads DFQATT; CDR2 reads SNEGSKA (reference sequence). V shed 0 bases and J 3 bases; nucleotides not matched to a gene: 11. The CDR3 protein is CSARDPGRGGGYEQYF. In DNA, the CDR3 is TGCAGTGCTAGAGATCCCGGACGTGGGGGGGGCTACGAGCAGTACTTC.

As concerns this clonotype: A much larger clonotype is one base distant, so this may be a read error. The rearrangement links TRBV11-1 to TRBJ2-7, with TRBD2 as a possible D gene (6 bases). Germline V gene lookup returns CDR1 SGHAT and CDR2 FQDESV (reference sequence). The CDR3 is made up of 13 amino acids. DNA of the CDR3: TGTGTCGACAGCGTATCGGGACTCTTGGAGCAGTACTTC. The encoded protein is CVDSVSGLLEQYF.

Turning to this clonotype: A junction boundary mismatches the germline segment, possibly from a read error. CDR3 DNA sequence: TGTGGCAGCAGCCCCGATAGGGAACGAGGCTATGGTTACACCTTC. Amino acid sequence: CGSSPDRERGYGYTF. The rearrangement joins TRBV11-1 to TRBJ1-2; D is unresolved. The CDR3 loop spans 15 amino acids. The germline V gene encodes CDR1 SGHAT and CDR2 FQDESV (reference sequence).

The CDR3 reads CASSIEGFAYEQYF. The CDR3 DNA is TGTGCCAGCAGTATCGAGGGTTTCGCCTACGAGCAGTACTTC. V and J are TRBV28 and TRBJ2-7, with a possible D match to TRBD2 (5 bases). Trimming shortened V by 5 bases and J by 2 bases, and 13 bases separated the two germline ends. CDR3 length equals 14 residues. Germline V gene data show CDR1 as MDHEN and CDR2 as SYDVKM.

On this clonotype: Mismatch with germline at one junction end may stem from a read error. The chain carries TRBV6-5 and TRBJ2-1, with 11 bases matching TRBD1. Germline CDR1 MNHEY, CDR2 SVGAGI. This CDR3 is 16 amino acids long. The CDR3 nucleotides read TGTGTCAGCAGTTCGGGACAGGGGGGCTCCTACGATGAGCAGTTCTTC. Its protein is CVSSSGQGGSYDEQFF.

Note on this clonotype: A much larger clone differs by one base, so this may be a read error. The gene calls are TRBV20-1 and TRBJ2-1; D is tentatively TRBD1 or TRBD2 (6 bases each). CDR1 is DFQATT, CDR2 SNEGSKA, per germline (reference sequence). The CDR3 totals 13 residues. CDR3 protein: CGARGATYNEQFF. The CDR3 region has the DNA TGCGGTGCTAGGGGGGCTACCTACAATGAGCAGTTCTTC.

On this clonotype itself: Mismatch with germline at one junction end may stem from a read error. The chain is built from TRBV16 and TRBJ1-5; D remains ambiguous. This CDR3 region has 13 residues. In germline, CDR1 is KGHSY, CDR2 FQNENV. CDR3 nucleotide sequence: TGTGCCGGCAGCCAACGAGAAAATCAGCCCCAGCATTTT. This sequence encodes CAGSQRENQPQHF.

With respect to this clonotype: This may be a read error, as it is one base from a much larger clone. For the CDR3, the DNA is TGTGCCAACAGCTTGCCGGGGGCCCTCACAGATACGCAGTATTTT. This sequence encodes CANSLPGALTDTQYF. The V and J genes are TRBV5-4 and TRBJ2-3, with D perhaps matching TRBD1 or TRBD2 (6 bases each). The CDR3 runs to 15 residues. Looked up from germline, CDR1 is SGHNT and CDR2 is YYREEE (reference sequence).

This clonotype was observed a few times. Just one base apart from a much larger clone, this may be a read error. The chain is built from TRBV10-1 and TRBJ2-5, with 13 bases identical to TRBD2. The germline V gene encodes CDR1 WNHNN and CDR2 SYGVQD (reference sequence). CDR3 length: 19 residues. CDR3 nucleotides: TGCACCAGCCCATCCCCGGGACGGAGGACTAGCGGGAGATTGAAGACCCAGTACTTC. Encoded protein: CTSPSPGRRTSGRLKTQYF.

Turning to this clonotype: At one boundary the junction diverges from the germline segment, which might be a read error. The chain combines TRBV20-1 with TRBJ2-5; 8 bases align to TRBD2. This CDR3 comprises 14 residues. The V gene's germline CDR1 is DFQATT and CDR2 SNEGSKA (reference sequence). The CDR3 region has the DNA TGCAGTGCTAGCGGGAGGGCCCTCTGGGGGACCCAGTACTTT. It translates to CSASGRALWGTQYF.

J is TRBJ2-1 and V is TRBV5-1; 10 nucleotides line up with TRBD1. Germline V gene lookup returns CDR1 SGHRS and CDR2 YFSETQ. This CDR3 spans 14 amino acids. For the CDR3, the DNA is TGCCCTAGCAGCACAGGACAGGGGGGCAATGAGCAGTTCTTC. Translated, it gives CPSSTGQGGNEQFF.

As regards this clonotype: The junction shows a germline mismatch at one end, possibly a read error. J is TRBJ2-3 and V is TRBV29-1; 9 bases fit TRBD1. CDR1 and CDR2 from the germline V gene are SQVTM and ANQGSEA. The CDR3 loop spans 13 amino acids. The CDR3 here is CSVTGGRRDTEYF. Here the CDR3 DNA reads TGCAGCGTTACAGGGGGCCGCAGAGATACGGAGTATTTT.

Comment on this clonotype: A much larger clone lies one base from this, so it may be a read error. V gene TRBV5-1 combines with J gene TRBJ2-7; the D is unclear. V lost 1 base and J 2 bases, leaving 10 bases between the germline ends. Looked up from germline, CDR1 is SGHRS and CDR2 is YFSETQ. This CDR3 has 14 residues. CDR3 sequence reads: CASSLIASPYEQYF. CDR3 DNA sequence: TGCGCCAGCAGCTTGATAGCATCTCCCTACGAGCAGTACTTC.

This clonotype was seen many times. The chain is built from TRBV7-6 and TRBJ2-1; TRBD1 matches at 7 bases. CDR3 length: 14 amino acids. Germline V gene data show CDR1 as SGHVS and CDR2 as FNYEAQ. V trimming: 5 bases; J trimming: 3 bases; junction bases outside the gene matches: 4. The DNA of the CDR3 is TGTGCCAGCAGCCTAAGACAGGGCTACAATGAGCAGTTCTTC. Its protein product is CASSLRQGYNEQFF.

The V and J genes are TRBV29-1 and TRBJ2-1, with D perhaps TRBD2 (6 bases). Germline V gene data show CDR1 as SQVTM and CDR2 as ANQGSEA. V was trimmed by 5 bases and J by 10 bases, leaving 27 bases between them. The CDR3 is 16 residues long. CDR3 sequence (DNA): TGCAGCGTTCTCCCTCAGGAAATGACGGGAGTAAGCGAGCAGTTCTTC. Residues: CSVLPQEMTGVSEQFF.

This clonotype was seen a few times. At one of its ends the junction is not consistent with the germline gene, which may arise from a read error. The chain links TRBV7-9 to TRBJ1-1; no clear D. Per the germline V gene, CDR1 is SEHNR and CDR2 is FQNEAQ (reference sequence). The CDR3 loop spans 15 amino acids. The DNA for the CDR3 is TGTGCCAGCAACTTAGTGGTCTTGGGTGGTGGTGAAACTTTCTTT. It is translated as CASNLVVLGGGETFF.

A note on this clonotype: The junction shows a germline mismatch at one end, possibly a read error. V and J are TRBV11-2 and TRBJ2-5; D is possibly TRBD1 or TRBD2 (6 bases each). CDR3 length equals 14 residues. CDR1 is SGHAT, CDR2 FQNNGV, per germline. Here the CDR3 DNA reads TGTGCCAGCGGGGGCGGGGTCCTGGGAGAGACCCAGTATTTC. This sequence encodes CASGGGVLGETQYF.